A selection of T cell receptor beta chains follows, all from one sample in a study of PD-1 and CTLA-4 blockade in melanoma. Produced via immunoSEQ multiplex PCR; TCRdb's table is partial and in-frame only. The repertoire holds about 21,000 clones, with about 87% as singletons. The sequences come from CD8+ T cells from peripheral blood, collected before anti-PD-1 treatment. These TCRs come from a human donor with melanoma. Each CDR3 is given without its conserved first and last residue.

J gene,V gene,CDR3 length,CDR3 protein
TRBJ1-2,TRBV28,14,ASSLRGAAAVYGYT
TRBJ2-7,TRBV29-1,15,SVEDQTWGAPSYEQY
TRBJ1-6,TRBV28,15,ASSPLTGTVYNSPLH
TRBJ2-7,TRBV10-3,11,ATGTGGLNEQY
TRBJ2-3,TRBV27,11,ASRDRLTDTQY
TRBJ1-1,TRBV7-9,14,ASSLKGTGRDTEAF
TRBJ1-5,TRBV6-5,11,ASKDRDNQPQH
TRBJ1-2,TRBV9,12,ASSPRSTGDGYT
TRBJ1-3,TRBV5-1,15,ASSLIPVDREGNTIY
TRBJ1-2,TRBV7-2,12,ASSTTELYYGYT
TRBJ1-6,TRBV2,11,ASRDRGNSPLH
TRBJ2-1,TRBV5-1,16,ASSPSGTSGFFSGEQF
TRBJ1-3,TRBV4-1,13,ASSTTAYSGNTIY
TRBJ2-7,TRBV27,10,ASYSSSYEQY
TRBJ2-1,TRBV28,11,ASSPIRGDEQF
TRBJ1-5,TRBV7-2,11,ASSPGGGQPQH
TRBJ2-7,TRBV5-1,12,ASSPGQEDYEQY
TRBJ1-4,TRBV3-1/TRBV3-2,13,ASSQWAAGGEKLF
TRBJ1-5,TRBV4-1,16,ASSQFIPRQNSNQPQH
TRBJ2-2,TRBV7-2,14,ASSLAPWGASGELF
TRBJ1-6,TRBV28,15,ASTFIAGQGDNSPLH
TRBJ1-2,TRBV5-5,12,ASSYTGRNYGYT
TRBJ2-1,TRBV30,14,AWSAIPGVRDNEQF
TRBJ1-2,TRBV2,9,ASRDSYGYT
TRBJ2-1,TRBV5-5,11,ASSLLVYNEQF
TRBJ2-7,TRBV28,11,ASSLLGTYEQY
TRBJ1-2,TRBV7-9,12,ASSSLGGDYGYT
TRBJ2-2,TRBV5-4,11,ASSLGGTGELF
TRBJ2-6,TRBV19,11,ATSGTGANVLT
TRBJ1-2,TRBV27,13,ASSPVQGPLYGYT
TRBJ2-1,TRBV7-7,13,ASSLAFGDNNEQF
TRBJ2-3,TRBV9,11,ASTMTSADTQY
TRBJ2-2,TRBV28,16,ASSFNPTGPGDTGELF
TRBJ1-1,TRBV2,9,ASVDNTEAF
TRBJ2-2,TRBV7-3,9,ASSLTGELF
TRBJ1-5,TRBV16,12,ASSQEWGSQPQH
TRBJ2-7,TRBV5-6,11,ATGKGESYEQY
TRBJ1-5,TRBV13,13,ASSLGQYSNQPQH
TRBJ2-5,TRBV27,13,ASSPNGGAKRIQY
TRBJ1-5,TRBV6-5,12,ASSYSETAQPQH
TRBJ1-1,TRBV19,11,ASSERLNTEAF
TRBJ2-7,TRBV5-4,14,ASSLAQGEVGYEQY
TRBJ2-7,TRBV23-1,13,ASRITLDSFYEQY
TRBJ1-6,TRBV7-8,15,ASSLPPRGFEGSPLH
TRBJ1-1,TRBV28,13,ASTRVPSSGSEAF
TRBJ2-2,TRBV18,13,ASSPSGLNTGELF